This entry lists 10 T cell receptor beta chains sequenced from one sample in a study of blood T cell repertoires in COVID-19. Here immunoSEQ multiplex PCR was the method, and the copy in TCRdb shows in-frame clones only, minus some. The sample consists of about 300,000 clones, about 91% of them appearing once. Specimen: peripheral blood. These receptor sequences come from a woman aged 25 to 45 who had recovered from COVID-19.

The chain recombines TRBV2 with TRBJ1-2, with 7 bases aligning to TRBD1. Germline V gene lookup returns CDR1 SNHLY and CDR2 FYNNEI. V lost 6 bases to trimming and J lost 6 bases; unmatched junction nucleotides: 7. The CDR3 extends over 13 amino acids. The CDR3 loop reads CASRSTGSNGYTF. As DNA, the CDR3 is TGTGCCAGCAGGTCGACAGGGTCTAATGGCTACACCTTC.

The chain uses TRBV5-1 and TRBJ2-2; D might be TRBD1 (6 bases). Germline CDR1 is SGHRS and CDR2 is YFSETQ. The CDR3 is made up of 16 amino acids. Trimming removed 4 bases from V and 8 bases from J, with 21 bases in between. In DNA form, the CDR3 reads TGCGCCAGCAGCCGTAACTACAGGGACCCAAGGGGGGAGCTGTTTTTT. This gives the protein CASSRNYRDPRGELFF.

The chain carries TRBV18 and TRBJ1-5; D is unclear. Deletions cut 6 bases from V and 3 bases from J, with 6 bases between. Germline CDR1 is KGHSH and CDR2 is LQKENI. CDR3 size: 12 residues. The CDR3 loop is CASSLLNQPQHF. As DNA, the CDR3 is TGTGCCAGCTCCTTACTCAATCAGCCCCAGCATTTT.

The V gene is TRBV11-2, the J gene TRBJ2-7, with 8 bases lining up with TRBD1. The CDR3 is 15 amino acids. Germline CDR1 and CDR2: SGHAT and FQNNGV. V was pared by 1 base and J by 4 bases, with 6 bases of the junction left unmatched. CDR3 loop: CASSLGQTGAYEQYF. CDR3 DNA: TGTGCCAGCAGCTTAGGCCAGACAGGGGCTTACGAGCAGTACTTC.

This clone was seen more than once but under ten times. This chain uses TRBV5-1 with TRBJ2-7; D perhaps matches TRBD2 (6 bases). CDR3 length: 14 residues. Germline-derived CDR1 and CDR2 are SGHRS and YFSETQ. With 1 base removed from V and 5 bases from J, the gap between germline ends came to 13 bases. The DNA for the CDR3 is TGCGCCAGCAGCTTGAGTCCGGGGGATCACGAGCAGTACTTC. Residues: CASSLSPGDHEQYF.

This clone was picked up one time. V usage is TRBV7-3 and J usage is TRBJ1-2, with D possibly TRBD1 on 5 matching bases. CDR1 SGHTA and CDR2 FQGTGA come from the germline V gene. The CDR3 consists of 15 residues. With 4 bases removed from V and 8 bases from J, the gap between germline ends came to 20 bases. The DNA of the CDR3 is TGTGCCAGCAGCTCAACCCTTCGACAGTTACGGGGCTACACCTTC. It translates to CASSSTLRQLRGYTF.

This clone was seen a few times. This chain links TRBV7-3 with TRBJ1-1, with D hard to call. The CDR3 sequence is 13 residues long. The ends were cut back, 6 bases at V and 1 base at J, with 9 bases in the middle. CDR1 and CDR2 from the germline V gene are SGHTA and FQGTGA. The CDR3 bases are TGTGCCAGCAGTCAGGCCAAGAACACTGAAGCTTTCTTT. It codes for CASSQAKNTEAFF.

In DNA, the CDR3 is TGTGCCACTCGGGACAGGGGAGGTTATCAGCCCCAGCATTTT. This sequence encodes CATRDRGGYQPQHF. V usage is TRBV19 and J usage is TRBJ1-5; TRBD1 matches 10 bases. The J segment lost 5 bases and the V segment lost 10 bases, leaving 8 bases of the junction unmatched. Germline CDR1 and CDR2: LNHDA and SQIVND (reference sequence). The CDR3 sequence is 14 residues long.

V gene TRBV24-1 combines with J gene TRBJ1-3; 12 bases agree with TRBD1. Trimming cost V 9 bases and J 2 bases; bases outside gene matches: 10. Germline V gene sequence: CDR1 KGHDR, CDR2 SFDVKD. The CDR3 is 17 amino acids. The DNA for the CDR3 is TGTGCCACCGGTCCCGGGACAGGGGGCTCCACTGGAAACACCATATATTTT. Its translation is CATGPGTGGSTGNTIYF.

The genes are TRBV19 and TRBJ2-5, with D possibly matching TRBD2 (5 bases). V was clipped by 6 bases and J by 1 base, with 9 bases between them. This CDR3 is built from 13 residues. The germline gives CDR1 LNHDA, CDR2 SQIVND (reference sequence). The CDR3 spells CASRRAVQETQYF. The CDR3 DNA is TGTGCCAGTAGGCGGGCCGTCCAAGAGACCCAGTACTTC.